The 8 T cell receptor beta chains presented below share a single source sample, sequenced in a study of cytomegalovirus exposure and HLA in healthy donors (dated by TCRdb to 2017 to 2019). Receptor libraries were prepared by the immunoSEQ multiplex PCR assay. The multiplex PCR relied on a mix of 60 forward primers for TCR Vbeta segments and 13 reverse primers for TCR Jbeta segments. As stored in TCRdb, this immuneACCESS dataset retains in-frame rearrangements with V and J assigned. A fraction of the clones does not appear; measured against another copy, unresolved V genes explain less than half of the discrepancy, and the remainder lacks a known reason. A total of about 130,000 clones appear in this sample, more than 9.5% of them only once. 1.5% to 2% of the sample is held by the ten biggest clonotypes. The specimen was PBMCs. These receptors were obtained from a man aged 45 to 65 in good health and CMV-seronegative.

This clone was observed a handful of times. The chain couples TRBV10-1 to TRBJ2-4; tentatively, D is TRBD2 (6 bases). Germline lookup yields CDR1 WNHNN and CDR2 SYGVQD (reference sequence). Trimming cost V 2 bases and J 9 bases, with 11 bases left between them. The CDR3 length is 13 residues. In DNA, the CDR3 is TGCGCCAGCAGTGAGGCGGGGTTGGGCATTCAGTACTTC. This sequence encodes CASSEAGLGIQYF.

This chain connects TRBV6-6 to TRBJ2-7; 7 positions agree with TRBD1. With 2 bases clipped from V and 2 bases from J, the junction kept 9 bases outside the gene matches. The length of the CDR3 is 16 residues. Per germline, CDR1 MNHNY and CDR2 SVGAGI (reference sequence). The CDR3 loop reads CASSYNNWGQTYEQYF. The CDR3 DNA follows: TGTGCCAGCAGTTACAACAACTGGGGACAGACCTACGAGCAGTACTTC.

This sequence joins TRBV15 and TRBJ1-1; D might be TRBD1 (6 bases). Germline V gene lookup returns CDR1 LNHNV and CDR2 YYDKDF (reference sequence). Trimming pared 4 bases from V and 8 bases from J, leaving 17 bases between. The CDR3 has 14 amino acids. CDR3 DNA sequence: TGTGCCACCAGCATGGGACAACCCTACATCGAAGCTTTCTTT. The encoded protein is CATSMGQPYIEAFF.

The CDR3 DNA sequence: TGTGCCAGCAGCGTGGACAGGGCCTACGAGCAGTACTTC. The encoded protein is CASSVDRAYEQYF. The chain has TRBV6-1 and TRBJ2-7; 8 nucleotides match TRBD1. The ends lost 6 bases at V and 2 bases at J; junction bases unmatched: 3. CDR1 MNHNS and CDR2 SASEGT come from the germline V gene. The CDR3 sequence is 13 residues long.

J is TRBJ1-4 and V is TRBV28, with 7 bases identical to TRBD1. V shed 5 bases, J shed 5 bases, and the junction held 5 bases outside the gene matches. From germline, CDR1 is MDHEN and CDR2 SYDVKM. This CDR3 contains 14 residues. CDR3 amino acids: CASSKGQINEKLFF. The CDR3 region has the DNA TGTGCCAGCAGTAAGGGACAGATCAATGAAAAACTGTTTTTT. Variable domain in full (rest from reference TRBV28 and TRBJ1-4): DVKVTQSSRYLVKRTGEKVFLECVQDMDHENMFWYRQDPGLGLRLIYFSYDVKMKEKGDIPEGYSVSREKKERFSLILESASTNQTSMYLCASSKGQINEKLFFGSGTQLSVL.

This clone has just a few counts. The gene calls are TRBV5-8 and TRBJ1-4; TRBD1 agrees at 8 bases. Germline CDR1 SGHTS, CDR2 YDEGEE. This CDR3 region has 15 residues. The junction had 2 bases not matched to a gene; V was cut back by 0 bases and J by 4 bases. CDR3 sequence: CASSLEQGVNEKLFF. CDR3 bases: TGTGCCAGCAGCTTGGAACAGGGGGTTAATGAAAAACTGTTTTTT.

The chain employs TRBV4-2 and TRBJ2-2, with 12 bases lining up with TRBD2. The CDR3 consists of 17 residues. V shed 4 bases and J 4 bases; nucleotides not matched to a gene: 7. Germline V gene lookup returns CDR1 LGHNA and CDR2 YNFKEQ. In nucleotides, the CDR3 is TGTGCCAGCAGCCCGCGACTAGCGGGAGAGGCCACCGGGGAGCTGTTTTTT. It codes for CASSPRLAGEATGELFF.

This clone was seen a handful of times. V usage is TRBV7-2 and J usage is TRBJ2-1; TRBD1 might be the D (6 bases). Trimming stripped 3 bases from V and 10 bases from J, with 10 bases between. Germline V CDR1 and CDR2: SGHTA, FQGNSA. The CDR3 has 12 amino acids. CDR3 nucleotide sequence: TGTGCCAGCAGCTTGGCCGGGACAGAGCAGTTCTTC. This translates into CASSLAGTEQFF.